This TCR beta chain was captured by sequencing in a study of T cell responses to AZD1222 COVID-19 vaccine. Measured with immunoSEQ multiplex PCR; TCRdb has only the in-frame clones, and not every one. The sample includes about 140,000 clones, more than 90% of them seen just once. Trimming stripped 1 base from V and 3 bases from J, with 15 bases between. The germline V gene has CDR1 LNHDA and CDR2 SQIVND (reference sequence). The CDR3 has 16 residues. The sequencing here drew on peripheral blood, taken on day 0 of AZD1222 vaccination. The rearrangement links TRBV19 to TRBJ1-2; D unclear. The receptor's source is an adult in good health. In DNA form, the CDR3 reads TGTGCCAGTAGTATAGGGTTCCGGCAGAGGGACTATGGCTACACCTTC. Its protein product is CASSIGFRQRDYGYTF.